This is a list of T cell receptor beta chains from one sample in a study of T-cell memory formation after mild COVID-19. TCRdb ran MiXCR on the 5' RACE reads and lists one entry per CDR3 protein. The sample lists 150,000 to 200,000 distinct CDR3 sequences; around 15% were seen once. Sequencing was done on a sample of PBMCs or a T cell subset sorted from them (not recorded which). The receptors derive from an adult woman who had mild COVID-19 (a few samples of this study predate the infection). Cell type and time point are not known. Each CDR3 is given with its conserved first and last residue. The D gene is left open where the match is weak. Where a row states a size, it is once, few, many or the class of an expanded clone; other rows omit it.

J	V	size	D	CDR3	DNA
TRBJ1-6	TRBV9	few	TRBD1	CASSELDRANSPLHF	TGTGCCAGCAGCGAGTTGGACAGGGCCAATTCACCCCTCCACTTT
TRBJ2-5	TRBV29-1	few	TRBD1	CSVERRGQGEETQYF	TGCAGCGTTGAAAGGAGGGGACAGGGAGAAGAGACCCAGTACTTC
TRBJ2-7	TRBV30	few	NA	CAWSLSVPDEQYF	TGTGCCTGGAGCTTGTCCGTCCCGGACGAGCAGTACTTC
TRBJ2-5	TRBV6-5	few	NA	CASSYLTRAVQETQYF	TGTGCCAGCAGTTACTTGACTAGGGCGGTACAAGAGACCCAGTACTTC
TRBJ2-1	TRBV12-3/TRBV12-4	few	NA	CASSSLAIGQFF	TGTGCCAGCAGTTCTCTAGCTATAGGGCAGTTCTTC
TRBJ2-5	TRBV6-2/TRBV6-3	NA	TRBD1	CASSYSETGGEETQYF	TGTGCCAGCAGTTACTCGGAGACAGGGGGCGAAGAGACCCAGTACTTC
TRBJ1-1	TRBV12-3/TRBV12-4	NA	NA	CASSLATGINTEAFF	TGTGCCAGCAGTTTAGCCACAGGGATTAACACTGAAGCTTTCTTT
TRBJ2-5	TRBV29-1	few	TRBD2	CSVRLAQETQYF	TGCAGCGTCAGACTAGCACAAGAGACCCAGTACTTC
TRBJ2-3	TRBV29-1	NA	TRBD2	CSARTSGLTDTQYF	TGCAGCGCACGTACTAGCGGCCTCACAGATACGCAGTATTTT
TRBJ2-7	TRBV27	NA	TRBD1	CASRRTGTYEQYF	TGTGCCAGCAGACGGACAGGGACCTACGAGCAGTACTTC
TRBJ2-7	TRBV2	NA	NA	CASSAKGSLDYEQYF	TGTGCCAGCAGTGCAAAGGGGAGTTTGGACTACGAGCAGTACTTC
TRBJ2-1	TRBV11-3	NA	TRBD2	CASSSSGGRYEQFF	TGTGCCAGCAGCTCAAGCGGGGGGCGTTATGAGCAGTTCTTC
TRBJ2-6	TRBV25-1	few	NA	CASSKGYSSGANVLTF	TGTGCCAGCAGTAAGGGGTACAGCTCTGGGGCCAACGTCCTGACTTTC
TRBJ2-1	TRBV7-9	NA	NA	CASSQGIGNEQFF	TGTGCCAGCAGTCAGGGTATAGGCAATGAGCAGTTCTTC
TRBJ1-2	TRBV7-8	NA	NA	CASSLGRQPPSGVTF	TGTGCCAGCAGCTTAGGGCGACAGCCTCCCTCGGGTGTAACCTTC
TRBJ2-3	TRBV10-2	many	NA	CASSYGVVTDTQYF	TGCGCCAGCAGCTACGGGGTGGTGACAGATACGCAGTATTTT
TRBJ2-7	TRBV25-1	NA	NA	CASSQTGVQQEQYF	TGTGCCAGCAGTCAAACCGGGGTCCAGCAGGAGCAGTACTTC
TRBJ2-1	TRBV28	NA	TRBD1	CASRQIAPQGKGGGEQFF	TGTGCCAGCAGACAGATAGCCCCACAGGGGAAAGGCGGCGGTGAGCAGTTCTTC
TRBJ2-2	TRBV24-1	few	NA	CASSAWDTGELFF	TGTGCCTCGTCAGCGTGGGACACCGGGGAGCTGTTTTTT
TRBJ2-3	TRBV4-1	few	NA	CASSQESLGLSTDTQYF	TGCGCCAGCAGCCAAGAGTCCCTAGGCTTGAGCACAGATACGCAGTATTTT
TRBJ2-3	TRBV20-1	NA	NA	CSVEEQGPSIDTQYF	TGCAGTGTTGAGGAGCAGGGGCCTAGCATAGATACGCAGTATTTT
TRBJ2-5	TRBV5-6	NA	NA	CACAKGEETQYF	TGTGCCTGTGCCAAGGGGGAAGAGACCCAGTACTTC
TRBJ2-7	TRBV4-3	many	NA	CASSQDLGNYEQYF	TGCGCCAGCAGCCAAGATCTGGGGAACTACGAGCAGTACTTC
TRBJ1-5	TRBV18	NA	NA	CASSPGLGEPQHF	TGTGCCAGCTCACCGGGGTTGGGGGAGCCCCAGCATTTT
TRBJ1-1	TRBV5-8	NA	NA	CASSLTSALAFF	TGTGCCAGCAGCTTGACCTCAGCGTTAGCTTTCTTT
TRBJ2-7	TRBV7-2	few	NA	CASSLAGGYYEQYF	TGTGCCAGCAGCTTAGCCGGGGGCTACTACGAGCAGTACTTC
TRBJ2-7	TRBV4-1	NA	NA	CASSQGAQGNLYEQYF	TGCGCCAGCAGCCAAGGGGCTCAGGGTAACCTTTACGAGCAGTACTTC
TRBJ2-4	TRBV6-5	few	TRBD2	CASSYSNGGGGRNIQYF	TGTGCCAGCAGTTACTCGAACGGGGGGGGAGGACGGAACATTCAGTACTTC
TRBJ1-2	TRBV4-1	NA	NA	CASSQAEGHAYGYTF	TGCGCCAGCAGCCAAGCGGAGGGTCACGCCTATGGCTACACCTTC
TRBJ2-3	TRBV7-7	NA	NA	CASSSGPYPGTDTQYF	TGTGCTAGCAGCTCCGGACCGTACCCGGGCACAGATACGCAGTATTTT
TRBJ2-2	TRBV5-1	few	TRBD1	CASSSWTGMTGELFF	TGCGCCAGCAGCTCCTGGACAGGGATGACCGGGGAGCTGTTTTTT
TRBJ2-7	TRBV5-1	many	NA	CASSLGIGQTYEQYF	TGCGCCAGCAGCTTGGGTATTGGACAAACCTACGAGCAGTACTTC
TRBJ2-1	TRBV7-9	few	TRBD2	CASSSVEGTSGGPPYNEQFF	TGTGCCAGCAGCTCCGTAGAAGGGACTAGCGGGGGCCCTCCCTACAATGAGCAGTTCTTC
TRBJ1-3	TRBV30	NA	NA	CAWNPGISGNTIYF	TGTGCCTGGAATCCGGGGATCTCTGGAAACACCATATATTTT
TRBJ2-5	TRBV4-2	few	TRBD2	CASSLLAGGYQETQYF	TGTGCCAGCAGCCTACTAGCGGGGGGATACCAAGAGACCCAGTACTTC
TRBJ2-2	TRBV12-3/TRBV12-4	few	NA	CASSLSGNSGELFF	TGTGCCAGCAGTTTGTCGGGTAATTCCGGGGAGCTGTTTTTT
TRBJ2-3	TRBV20-1	few	NA	CSARARLSGTDTQYF	TGCAGTGCTAGAGCTAGACTAAGTGGCACAGATACGCAGTATTTT
TRBJ2-7	TRBV20-1	many	NA	CSARVPGRGAYEQYF	TGCAGTGCTAGAGTTCCCGGCAGGGGCGCCTACGAGCAGTACTTC
TRBJ2-7	TRBV2	few	NA	CASKRDLSYEQYF	TGTGCCAGCAAGAGAGACCTGTCCTACGAGCAGTACTTC
TRBJ2-3	TRBV5-1	NA	NA	CASSPRTGTSTDTQYF	TGCGCCAGCAGCCCGCGTACCGGGACCAGCACAGATACGCAGTATTTT
TRBJ1-5	TRBV24-1	few	TRBD1	CATSDPDRGSQPQHF	TGTGCCACCAGTGACCCCGACAGGGGATCTCAGCCCCAGCATTTT
TRBJ2-1	TRBV5-6	NA	NA	CASSFAGAGTYNEQFF	TGTGCCAGCAGTTTCGCAGGGGCAGGAACTTACAATGAGCAGTTCTTC
TRBJ2-7	TRBV9	NA	NA	CASSAGGGGGPTYEQYF	TGTGCCAGCAGCGCCGGAGGCGGGGGCGGTCCAACCTACGAGCAGTACTTC
TRBJ2-3	TRBV3-1	NA	NA	CASSQSLARTDTQYF	TGTGCCAGCAGCCAATCACTAGCTCGCACAGATACGCAGTATTTT
TRBJ2-2	TRBV29-1	NA	TRBD1	CSARTGSGELFF	TGCAGCGCTAGGACAGGTTCCGGGGAGCTGTTTTTT
TRBJ2-3	TRBV3-1	NA	TRBD2	CASTRLAGDTDTQYF	TGTGCCAGCACCAGACTAGCGGGGGACACAGATACGCAGTATTTT
TRBJ2-2	TRBV5-1	many	NA	CASSPVYGVETGELFF	TGCGCCAGCAGCCCGGTTTACGGGGTTGAGACCGGGGAGCTGTTTTTT
TRBJ2-2	TRBV5-4	few	NA	CASSFGQGATGELFF	TGTGCCAGCAGCTTTGGTCAGGGTGCCACCGGGGAGCTGTTTTTT
TRBJ2-7	TRBV20-1	once	TRBD2	CSAKTLRGRLSEQYF	TGCAGTGCTAAGACCCTGCGCGGGAGGTTAAGCGAGCAGTACTTC
TRBJ2-1	TRBV12-2	NA	NA	CASRLVTSGRYGNEQFF	TGTGCAAGTCGCTTAGTGACTAGCGGGAGGTATGGCAATGAGCAGTTCTTC
TRBJ2-7	TRBV12-3/TRBV12-4	NA	NA	CASSHRRAGGYEQYF	TGTGCCAGCAGTCACCGACGGGCAGGGGGGTACGAGCAGTACTTC
TRBJ2-7	TRBV30	NA	NA	CACTLASEQYF	TGTGCCTGTACACTAGCTAGCGAGCAGTACTTC
TRBJ1-3	TRBV6-6	few	NA	CASSSRGEAVGNTIYF	TGTGCCAGCAGTTCCAGAGGAGAGGCGGTTGGAAACACCATATATTTT
TRBJ2-1	TRBV19	few	NA	CASSQQGYTYNEQFF	TGTGCCAGTAGTCAGCAGGGATACACCTACAATGAGCAGTTCTTC
TRBJ1-1	TRBV7-2	few	NA	CASSLQPQRMEAFF	TGTGCCAGCAGCTTACAGCCGCAACGGATGGAAGCTTTCTTT